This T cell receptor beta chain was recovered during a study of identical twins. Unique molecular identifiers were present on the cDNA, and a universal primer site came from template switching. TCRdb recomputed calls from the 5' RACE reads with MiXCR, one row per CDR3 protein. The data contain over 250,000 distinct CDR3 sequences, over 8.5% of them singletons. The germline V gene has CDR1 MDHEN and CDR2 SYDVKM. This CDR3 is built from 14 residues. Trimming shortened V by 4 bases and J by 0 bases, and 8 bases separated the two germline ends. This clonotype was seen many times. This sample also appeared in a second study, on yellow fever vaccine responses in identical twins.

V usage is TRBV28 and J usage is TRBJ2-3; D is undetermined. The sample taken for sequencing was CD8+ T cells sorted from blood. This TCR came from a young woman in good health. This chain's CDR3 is CASSWSTSTDTQYF. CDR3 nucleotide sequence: TGTGCCAGCAGTTGGTCGACTAGCACAGATACGCAGTATTTT. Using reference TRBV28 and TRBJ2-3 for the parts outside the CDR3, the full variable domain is DVKVTQSSRYLVKRTGEKVFLECVQDMDHENMFWYRQDPGLGLRLIYFSYDVKMKEKGDIPEGYSVSREKKERFSLILESASTNQTSMYLCASSWSTSTDTQYFGPGTRLTVL.